This TCR beta chain was identified during a study of cytomegalovirus exposure and HLA in healthy donors. Study background: In a later analysis, it was reported that the approximately 120 validation repertoires had been produced on the same platform as the 666 repertoires belonging to the first cohort. Study observations and caveats: The majority of TCR sequences were rare, yet some public TCRs appeared in many donors. High specificity and sensitivity for cytomegalovirus status were reported for the classifier.

This CDR3 contains 15 residues. CDR1 is SEHNR and CDR2 is FQNEAQ in the germline V gene (reference sequence). V was cut by 5 bases and J by 5 bases, with 15 bases left in between. In the case of this clone: Its specificity is unknown.

TCRdb's copy holds only in-frame clones and misses some; the assay was immunoSEQ multiplex PCR. In the table there are about 190,000 clones, about 80% of which are singletons. This chain links TRBV7-9 with TRBJ2-2, with D perhaps matching TRBD2 (6 bases). The specimen was PBMCs. This clonotype was obtained from a woman younger than 30 in good health and CMV-seropositive. The CDR3 is CASSQAGGPTGELFF. The CDR3 DNA reads as TGTGCCAGCAGCCAAGCGGGCGGCCCGACCGGGGAGCTGTTTTTT.